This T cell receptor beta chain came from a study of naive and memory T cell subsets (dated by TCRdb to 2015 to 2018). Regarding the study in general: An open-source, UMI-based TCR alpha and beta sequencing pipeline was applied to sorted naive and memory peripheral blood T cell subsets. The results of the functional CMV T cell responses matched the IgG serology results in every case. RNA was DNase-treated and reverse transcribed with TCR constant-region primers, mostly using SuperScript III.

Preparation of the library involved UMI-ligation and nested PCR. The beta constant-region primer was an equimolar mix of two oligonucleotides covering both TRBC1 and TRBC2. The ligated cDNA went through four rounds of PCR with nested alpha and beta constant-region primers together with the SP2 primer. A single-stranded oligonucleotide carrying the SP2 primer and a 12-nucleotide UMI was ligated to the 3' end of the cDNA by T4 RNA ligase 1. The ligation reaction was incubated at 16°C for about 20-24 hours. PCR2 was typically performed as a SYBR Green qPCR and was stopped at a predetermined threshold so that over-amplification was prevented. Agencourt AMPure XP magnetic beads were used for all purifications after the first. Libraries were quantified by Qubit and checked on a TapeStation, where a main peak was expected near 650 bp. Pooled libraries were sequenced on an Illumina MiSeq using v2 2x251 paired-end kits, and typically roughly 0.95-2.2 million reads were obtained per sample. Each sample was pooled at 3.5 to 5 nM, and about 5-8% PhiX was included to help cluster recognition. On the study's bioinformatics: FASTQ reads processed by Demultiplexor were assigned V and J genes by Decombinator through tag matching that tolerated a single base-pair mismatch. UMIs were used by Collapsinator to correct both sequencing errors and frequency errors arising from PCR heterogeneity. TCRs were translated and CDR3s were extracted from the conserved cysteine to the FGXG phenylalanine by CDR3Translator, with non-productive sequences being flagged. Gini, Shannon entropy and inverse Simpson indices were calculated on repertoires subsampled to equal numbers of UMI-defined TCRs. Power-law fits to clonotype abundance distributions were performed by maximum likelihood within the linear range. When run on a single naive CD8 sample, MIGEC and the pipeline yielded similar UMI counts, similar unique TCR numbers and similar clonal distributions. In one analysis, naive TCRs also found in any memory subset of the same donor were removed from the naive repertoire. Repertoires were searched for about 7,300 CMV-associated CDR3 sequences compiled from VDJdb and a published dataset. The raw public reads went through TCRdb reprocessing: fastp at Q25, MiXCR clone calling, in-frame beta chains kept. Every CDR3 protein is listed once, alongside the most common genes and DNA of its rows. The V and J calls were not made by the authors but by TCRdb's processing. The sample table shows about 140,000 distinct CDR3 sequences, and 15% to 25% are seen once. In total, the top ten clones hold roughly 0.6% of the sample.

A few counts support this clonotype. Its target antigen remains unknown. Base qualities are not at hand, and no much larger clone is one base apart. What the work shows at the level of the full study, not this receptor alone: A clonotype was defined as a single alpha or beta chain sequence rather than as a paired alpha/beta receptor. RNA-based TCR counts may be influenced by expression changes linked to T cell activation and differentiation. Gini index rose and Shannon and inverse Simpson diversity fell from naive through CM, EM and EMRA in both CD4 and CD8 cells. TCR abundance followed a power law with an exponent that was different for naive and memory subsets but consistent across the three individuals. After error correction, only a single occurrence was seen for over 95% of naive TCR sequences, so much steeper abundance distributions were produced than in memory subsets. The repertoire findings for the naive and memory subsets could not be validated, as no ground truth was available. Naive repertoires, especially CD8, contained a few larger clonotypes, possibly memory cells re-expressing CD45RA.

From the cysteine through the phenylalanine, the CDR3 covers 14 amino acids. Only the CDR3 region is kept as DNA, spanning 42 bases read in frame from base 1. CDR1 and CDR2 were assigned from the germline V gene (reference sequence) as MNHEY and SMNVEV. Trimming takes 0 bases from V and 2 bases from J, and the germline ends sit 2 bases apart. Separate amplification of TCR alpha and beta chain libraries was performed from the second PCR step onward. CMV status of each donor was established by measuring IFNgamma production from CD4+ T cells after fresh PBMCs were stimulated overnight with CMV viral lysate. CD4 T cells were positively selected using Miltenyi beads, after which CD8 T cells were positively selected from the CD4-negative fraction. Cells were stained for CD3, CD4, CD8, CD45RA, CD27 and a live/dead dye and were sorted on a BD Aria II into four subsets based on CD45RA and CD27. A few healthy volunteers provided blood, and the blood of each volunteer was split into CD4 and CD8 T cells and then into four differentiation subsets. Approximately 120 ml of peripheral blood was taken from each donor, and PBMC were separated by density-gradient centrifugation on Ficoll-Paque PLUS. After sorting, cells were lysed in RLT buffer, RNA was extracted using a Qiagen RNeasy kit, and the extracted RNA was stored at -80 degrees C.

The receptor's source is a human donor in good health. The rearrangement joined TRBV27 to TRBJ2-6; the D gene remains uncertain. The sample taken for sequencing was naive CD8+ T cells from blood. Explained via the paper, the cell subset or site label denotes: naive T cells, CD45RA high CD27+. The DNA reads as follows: TGTGCCAGCAGTTTATCAGCTGGGGCCAACGTCCTGACTTTC. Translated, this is CASSLSAGANVLTF.